This T cell receptor beta chain was sequenced in a study of early T cells in non-severe SARS-CoV-2 infection. For the study at large: RNA in bulk from unsorted whole blood was sequenced, and chains were unpaired. Study-level results: Using VDJdb, the matching emphasized anti-spike CD8 responses while missing private and CD4 specificities.

This clonotype was observed at least ten times. Its matching antigen is unknown. Molecules of cDNA were individually given unique molecular identifiers that were attached to them. Via MiXCR, TCRdb re-called the 5' RACE reads, giving one row per CDR3 protein. The sample lists about 30,000 distinct CDR3 sequences; under 5% were seen once. V gave up 3 bases and J gave up 0 bases; unmatched junction bases: 4. The CDR3 length is 16 residues. Germline CDR1 and CDR2: LGHNA and YNFKEQ. This receptor was identified in an adult who was a healthcare worker with PCR-confirmed SARS-CoV-2 infection or an uninfected control (not recorded which). Sequencing was done on a sample of whole blood. This chain links TRBV4-2 with TRBJ1-3; 8 bases map to TRBD1. In DNA form, the CDR3 reads TGTGCCAGCAGCCACGTCGGGACAGGCTCTGGAAACACCATATATTTT. Translated, it gives CASSHVGTGSGNTIYF.